The 13 T cell receptor beta chains in this list originate from one sample, sequenced in a study of CD8 T cells in ankylosing spondylitis. Via MiXCR, TCRdb re-called the 5' RACE reads, giving one row per CDR3 protein. This sample carries about 360,000 distinct CDR3 sequences, approximately 22% of them seen once, and the ten largest clones take around 13%. The sequencing input was blood, either unsorted or a sorted T cell fraction (not recorded which). Receptors originate from a male donor with ankylosing spondylitis or in good health (not recorded which).

This clonotype turned up a few times. The V call is TRBV5-1, the J call TRBJ2-1; D is possibly TRBD1 (7 bases). CDR3 length: 15 amino acids. Trimming shortened V by 4 bases and J by 4 bases, and 15 bases separated the two germline ends. Per the germline V gene, CDR1 is SGHRS and CDR2 is YFSETQ. The CDR3 coding sequence is TGCGCCAGCAGCCCGGGGGACAGCGGATACAATGAGCAGTTCTTC. Its translation is CASSPGDSGYNEQFF.

This clonotype was seen repeatedly, ten times or more. The gene calls are TRBV9 and TRBJ2-3; 10 nucleotides line up with TRBD1. V gave up 3 bases and J gave up 4 bases; unmatched junction bases: 2. CDR1 and CDR2 (germline): SGDLS, YYNGEE. The CDR3 is 14 amino acids. CDR3 sequence: CASSAGQGPDTQYF. The DNA of the CDR3 is TGTGCCAGCAGCGCGGGACAGGGGCCAGATACGCAGTATTTT.

This clonotype was seen a single time. V usage is TRBV5-8 and J usage is TRBJ1-5; TRBD1 matches 9 bases. Trimming removed 2 bases from V and 4 bases from J; junction bases left unmatched: 4. Per the germline V gene, CDR1 is SGHTS and CDR2 is YDEGEE. The CDR3 is 15 amino acids. The CDR3: CASSLRTGVNQPQHF. In nucleotides, the CDR3 is TGTGCCAGCAGCTTAAGGACAGGGGTAAATCAGCCCCAGCATTTT.

The chain has TRBV9 and TRBJ2-3; the D gene is possibly TRBD2 (5 bases). Trimming took 0 bases from V and 2 from J, leaving 7 bases between them. The germline V gene encodes CDR1 SGDLS and CDR2 YYNGEE. The CDR3 is made up of 14 amino acids. CDR3 in DNA: TGTGCCAGCAGCGTAGGTGACTACACAGATACGCAGTATTTT. Its translation is CASSVGDYTDTQYF.

This rearrangement joins TRBV11-2 to TRBJ1-1; TRBD1 is a possible D gene (5 bases). The CDR3 has 13 amino acids. Germline V gene lookup returns CDR1 SGHAT and CDR2 FQNNGV. Trimming stripped 7 bases from V and 1 base from J, with 10 bases between. The CDR3 DNA sequence: TGTGCCAGCATCCCTGGGGGGAACACTGAAGCTTTCTTT. Protein sequence: CASIPGGNTEAFF.

The V call is TRBV6-1, the J call TRBJ2-7; 7 bases agree with TRBD2. Per the germline V gene, CDR1 is MNHNS and CDR2 is SASEGT. The CDR3 is made up of 15 amino acids. With V trimmed by 6 bases and J by 0 bases, 8 bases remained unmatched. For the CDR3, the DNA is TGTGCCAGCAGGGTCGCCGGGGGGACCTCCTACGAGCAGTACTTC. Amino acids: CASRVAGGTSYEQYF.

A few counts support this clonotype. The chain couples TRBV4-1 to TRBJ1-5; the D gene is possibly TRBD1 (5 bases). Germline values: CDR1 MGHRA, CDR2 YSYEKL. CDR3 length: 15 amino acids. V lost 1 base, J lost 3 bases, and 10 bases lay in between. CDR3 coding DNA: TGCGCCAGCAGCCAAGCCCCCGGGACCAATCAGCCCCAGCATTTT. It yields the protein CASSQAPGTNQPQHF.

V and J are TRBV20-1 and TRBJ2-3; 8 nucleotides line up with TRBD2. Germline CDR1 DFQATT, CDR2 SNEGSKA (reference sequence). V shed 2 bases, J shed 7 bases, and the junction held 8 bases outside the gene matches. The CDR3 is 14 residues long. This chain's CDR3 is CSARRRGEFHTQYF. The DNA of the CDR3 is TGCAGTGCTAGACGGCGGGGGGAGTTTCATACGCAGTATTTT.

The gene calls are TRBV7-9 and TRBJ1-4; unclear D gene. This CDR3 contains 13 residues. Trimming stripped 3 bases from V and 12 bases from J, with 14 bases between. In germline, CDR1 is SEHNR, CDR2 FQNEAQ (reference sequence). CDR3 sequence (DNA): TGTGCCAGCAGCTTTCAGAACGACGGGGAACTGTTTTTT. Protein sequence: CASSFQNDGELFF.

This clonotype has a handful of counts. The chain joins TRBV20-1 to TRBJ2-5; the D gene is possibly TRBD2 (6 bases). Trimming cost V 0 bases and J 2 bases, with 25 bases left between them. CDR3 length equals 19 residues. CDR1 DFQATT and CDR2 SNEGSKA come from the germline V gene (reference sequence). This CDR3 is CSARDPHGSGPAKQETQYF. The CDR3 DNA sequence: TGCAGTGCTAGAGATCCTCACGGTAGCGGCCCAGCGAAACAAGAGACCCAGTACTTC.

This clonotype was seen only a few times. This chain connects TRBV27 to TRBJ2-1, with D possibly TRBD1 on 7 matching bases. This CDR3 has 15 residues. Germline CDR1 is MNHEY and CDR2 is SMNVEV (reference sequence). The ends were cut back, 4 bases at V and 3 bases at J, with 13 bases in the middle. CDR3 sequence (DNA): TGTGCCAGCAGTTCCCCCCAGGGGGGCTACAATGAGCAGTTCTTC. Translation: CASSSPQGGYNEQFF.

The chain carries TRBV12-3 or TRBV12-4 and TRBJ2-5; D is perhaps TRBD1 or TRBD2 (6 bases each). The CDR3 runs to 17 residues. V lost 5 bases and J lost 4, with 23 bases in between. The CDR3 loop reads CASSTPGRGLGGETQYF. CDR3 in DNA: TGTGCCAGCAGTACCCCGGGCAGGGGACTGGGTGGAGAGACCCAGTACTTC.

This clonotype was seen more than once but under ten times. The chain uses TRBV5-5 and TRBJ1-4; TRBD1 agrees at 7 bases. The germline V gene encodes CDR1 SGHKS and CDR2 YYEKEE (reference sequence). With 0 bases clipped from V and 7 bases from J, the junction kept 6 bases outside the gene matches. This CDR3 comprises 15 residues. The CDR3 here is CASSLELGTAEKLFF. DNA of the CDR3: TGTGCCAGCAGCTTGGAATTAGGGACAGCTGAAAAACTGTTTTTT.